These 7 T cell receptor beta chains were all obtained from the same sample, sequenced in a study of T-cell reconstitution after alpha-beta-depleted transplantation in children. Unique molecular identifiers were built into the TCRbeta library. TCRdb reprocessed the PCR reads with MiXCR, giving one entry per CDR3 protein. The data show hundreds of thousands of distinct CDR3 sequences, with 13% seen just once and about 4.5% held by the top ten. The sequencing used PBMCs, collected from the stem cell graft. The receptors originated from a human donor who donated a stem cell graft to a child with Fanconi anemia.

Only a few counts were recorded for this clonotype. V gene TRBV29-1 combines with J gene TRBJ1-1; perhaps TRBD1 as D (5 bases). Germline CDR1 SQVTM, CDR2 ANQGSEA. The CDR3 sequence is 15 residues long. The V end was cut by 6 bases, the J end by 0 bases, with 17 bases between. CDR3 DNA: TGCAGCGTCGCACCCCGGGGCACTATGAACACTGAAGCTTTCTTT. Residues: CSVAPRGTMNTEAFF.

This clonotype came up a few times. The chain has TRBV6-2 or TRBV6-3 and TRBJ2-2; weak D call: TRBD2 (6 bases). CDR1 is MNHEY, CDR2 SVGEGT, per germline. The CDR3 contains 14 residues. V lost 5 bases and J lost 6, with 13 bases in between. DNA of the CDR3: TGTGCCAGCAGTCGTCCGCGGGGCGCCGGGGAGCTGTTTTTT. This translates into CASSRPRGAGELFF.

The chain has TRBV5-1 and TRBJ1-4; D possibly corresponds to TRBD1 (6 bases). V dropped 4 bases and J dropped 5 bases, with 15 bases sitting between them. The CDR3 length is 15 residues. The V gene's germline CDR1 is SGHRS and CDR2 YFSETQ. The CDR3 nucleotides are TGCGCCAGCAGCGTCGAGGGGCAGGGGAATGAAAAACTGTTTTTT. Translating it yields CASSVEGQGNEKLFF.

This clonotype was detected a few times. The gene calls are TRBV7-9 and TRBJ1-1, with TRBD1 matching over 9 bases. The junction had 4 bases not matched to a gene; V was cut back by 4 bases and J by 4 bases. Germline values: CDR1 SEHNR, CDR2 FQNEAQ (reference sequence). The CDR3 sequence is 14 residues long. CDR3 DNA: TGTGCCAGCAGCTCGGGACAGGGAATCACTGAAGCTTTCTTT. Translating gives CASSSGQGITEAFF.

This clonotype was observed at least ten times. V gene TRBV12-3 or TRBV12-4 combines with J gene TRBJ1-1; weak D call: TRBD1 (5 bases). V lost 3 bases to trimming and J lost 5 bases, with 10 bases between them. This CDR3 comprises 13 residues. CDR3 DNA: TGTGCCAGCAGTTTGCTGGGGACGACTGAAGCTTTCTTT. Protein: CASSLLGTTEAFF.

V and J are TRBV18 and TRBJ1-2; D not certain. The CDR3 consists of 14 residues. In germline, CDR1 is KGHSH, CDR2 LQKENI. Trimming stripped 3 bases from V and 4 bases from J, with 12 bases between. CDR3 protein: CASSPQVSSYGYTF. In nucleotides, the CDR3 is TGTGCCAGCTCACCGCAGGTCTCCTCCTATGGCTACACCTTC.

The chain combines TRBV28 with TRBJ2-1, with 11 nucleotides matching TRBD1. Germline loops: CDR1 MDHEN, CDR2 SYDVKM. Trimming took 5 bases from V and 6 from J; bases not matched to a gene: 9. The CDR3 contains 16 residues. For the CDR3, the DNA is TGTGCCAGCAGTACACCCGGGACAGGGGGTTCCAATGAGCAGTTCTTC. Translating it yields CASSTPGTGGSNEQFF.